This T cell receptor (beta chain) was recovered during a study of blood T cells in healthy people across ages. This clonotype turned up a few times. Its antigen is not identified. Whole-study results and caveats: Across the age range, TCR beta diversity per million T cells fell in a roughly linear way. Researchers judged that diversity estimates from one million T cells fell short of true values.

CDR1 and CDR2 (germline): MNHNS, SASEGT. This CDR3 region has 13 residues. V was pared by 3 bases and J by 8 bases, with 5 bases of the junction left unmatched. Using a J-beta primer mix together with a sample-barcoded 5' primer, a second PCR was run for roughly 7 to 11 cycles. TCRdb analysed the 5' RACE reads with MiXCR anew, one entry per CDR3 protein. The sample includes approximately 690,000 distinct CDR3 sequences, roughly 50% of them seen just once. Material: blood. The J gene is TRBJ1-2, the V gene TRBV6-1; 8 bases are a match to TRBD1. The receptor was derived from a man between 60 and 75 years old in good health. The CDR3 sequence: CASSDGQGAGYTF. The CDR3 region has the DNA TGTGCCAGCAGTGACGGACAGGGCGCGGGCTACACCTTC.